This T cell receptor (beta chain) was captured by sequencing in a study of blood T cell repertoires in COVID-19. Study-wide context: T cells, B-cell-depleted T cells, or PBMCs provided the cDNA or gDNA that served as material.

Trimming at V came to 2 bases and at J to 5 bases, leaving 10 bases not matched to a gene. Germline loops: CDR1 MNHNS, CDR2 SASEGT. This CDR3 is built from 17 residues. Per the original methods: Estimated nucleated cell counts came from reference gene primer amplification. The data were produced by immunoSEQ multiplex PCR, yet TCRdb's version contains in-frame clones alone and is incomplete. V, J and clone size reflect that table, while D and trimming were determined from the DNA. Among approximately 38,000 clones listed, about 87% were seen once. This clone was picked up a small number of times. The rearrangement links TRBV6-1 to TRBJ1-5, with 9 positions matching TRBD1. The sample comprised peripheral blood. The clonotype was recovered from a human donor in a cohort sampled during active COVID-19. The CDR3 is CASSEMIMDRGDQPQHF. The CDR3 region has the DNA TGTGCCAGCAGTGAAATGATAATGGACAGGGGCGATCAGCCCCAGCATTTT.